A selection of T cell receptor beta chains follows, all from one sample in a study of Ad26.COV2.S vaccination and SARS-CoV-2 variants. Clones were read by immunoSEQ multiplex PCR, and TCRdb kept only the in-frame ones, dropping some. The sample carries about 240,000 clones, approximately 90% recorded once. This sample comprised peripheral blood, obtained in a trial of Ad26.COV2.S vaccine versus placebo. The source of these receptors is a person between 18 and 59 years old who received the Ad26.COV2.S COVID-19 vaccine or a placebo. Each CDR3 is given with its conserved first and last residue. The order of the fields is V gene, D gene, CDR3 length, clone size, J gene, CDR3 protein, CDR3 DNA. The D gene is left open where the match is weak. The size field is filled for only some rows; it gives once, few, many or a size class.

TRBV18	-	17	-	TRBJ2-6	CASSHYVGGSGANVLTF	TGTGCCAGCTCACACTACGTCGGAGGCTCTGGGGCCAACGTCCTGACTTTC
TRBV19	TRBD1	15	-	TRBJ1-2	CASRSDRGVNYGYTF	TGTGCCAGTAGATCCGACAGGGGGGTTAACTATGGCTACACCTTC
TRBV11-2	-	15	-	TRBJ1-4	CASSLDAGANEKLFF	TGTGCCAGCAGCTTAGACGCAGGGGCTAATGAAAAACTGTTTTTT
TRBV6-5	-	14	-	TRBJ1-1	CASSRQALNTEAFF	TGTGCCAGCAGCCGACAGGCCTTGAACACTGAAGCTTTCTTT
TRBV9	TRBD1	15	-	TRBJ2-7	CASSRGDRDTYEQYF	TGTGCCAGCAGTCGTGGGGACAGGGATACCTACGAGCAGTACTTC
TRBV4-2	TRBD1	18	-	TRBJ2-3	CASSQRTSPGQGADTQYF	TGTGCCAGCAGCCAACGAACATCTCCGGGACAGGGAGCGGATACGCAGTATTTT
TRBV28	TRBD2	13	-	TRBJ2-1	CASGGGYHNEQFF	TGTGCCAGCGGGGGGGGGTATCACAATGAGCAGTTCTTC
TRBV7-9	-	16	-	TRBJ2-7	CASSLGWGGSSYEQYF	TGTGCCAGCAGCTTAGGTTGGGGTGGGAGCTCCTACGAGCAGTACTTC
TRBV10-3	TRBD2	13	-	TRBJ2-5	CAIRAGVGETQYF	TGTGCCATCAGGGCGGGAGTAGGAGAGACCCAGTACTTC
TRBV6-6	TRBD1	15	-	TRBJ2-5	CASSQLQGVVETQYF	TGTGCCAGCAGCCAACTCCAGGGGGTTGTAGAGACCCAGTACTTC
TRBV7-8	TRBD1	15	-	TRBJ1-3	CASSKTGGIGNTIYF	TGTGCCAGCAGCAAAACAGGGGGAATAGGGAACACCATATATTTT
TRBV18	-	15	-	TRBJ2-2	CASSPRPADTGELFF	TGTGCCAGCTCACCACGGCCAGCGGACACCGGGGAGCTGTTTTTT
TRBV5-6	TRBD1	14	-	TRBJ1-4	CASSSGTENEKLFF	TGTGCCAGCAGCTCCGGGACAGAGAATGAAAAACTGTTTTTT
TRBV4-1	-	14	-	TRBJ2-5	CASSQVWSQETQYF	TGCGCCAGCAGCCAAGTTTGGTCACAAGAGACCCAGTACTTC
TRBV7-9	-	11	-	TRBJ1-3	CAAGRGDTIYF	TGTGCCGCCGGCCGGGGAGACACCATATATTTT
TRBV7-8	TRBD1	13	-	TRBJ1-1	CASSIRTGAEAFF	TGTGCCAGCAGCATCCGGACAGGGGCCGAAGCTTTCTTT
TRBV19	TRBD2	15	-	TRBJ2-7	CASSTTSGSSYEQYF	TGTGCCAGTAGTACCACTAGCGGGAGCTCCTACGAGCAGTACTTC
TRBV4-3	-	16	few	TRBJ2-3	CASSQDIVRGADTQYF	TGCGCCAGCAGCCAAGATATTGTCCGAGGGGCAGATACGCAGTATTTT
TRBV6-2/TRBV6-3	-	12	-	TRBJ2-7	CASSPQAYEQYF	TGTGCCAGCAGCCCACAGGCCTACGAGCAGTACTTC
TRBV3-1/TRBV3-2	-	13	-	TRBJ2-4	CASSQATLGIQYF	TGTGCCAGCAGCCAGGCAACACTGGGCATTCAGTACTTC
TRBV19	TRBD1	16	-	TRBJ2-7	CASSISPMGQSYEQYF	TGTGCCAGTAGTATTTCCCCTATGGGACAGTCCTACGAGCAGTACTTC
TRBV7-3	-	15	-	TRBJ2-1	CASSSTGHPYNEQFF	TGTGCCAGCAGCTCAACGGGACACCCCTACAATGAGCAGTTCTTC
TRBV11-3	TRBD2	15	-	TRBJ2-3	CASSLRLAGADTQYF	TGTGCCAGCAGCTTACGACTAGCGGGAGCAGATACGCAGTATTTT
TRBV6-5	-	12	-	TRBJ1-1	CASSGQLVEAFF	TGTGCCAGCAGCGGACAGCTGGTTGAAGCTTTCTTT
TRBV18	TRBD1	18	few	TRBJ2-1	CASSPTRTGGNSYNEQFF	TGTGCCAGCTCACCCACACGGACAGGGGGCAATTCCTACAATGAGCAGTTCTTC
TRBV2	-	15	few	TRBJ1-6	CASSEARQTNSPLHF	TGTGCCAGCAGTGAAGCGCGACAGACTAATTCACCCCTCCACTTT
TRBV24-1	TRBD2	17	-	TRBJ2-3	CATSDPSPAGGTDTQYF	TGTGCCACCAGTGACCCCTCCCCTGCGGGGGGGACAGATACGCAGTATTTT
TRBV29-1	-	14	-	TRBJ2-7	CSAGQGGGAYEQYF	TGCAGCGCTGGACAAGGGGGAGGGGCCTACGAGCAGTACTTC
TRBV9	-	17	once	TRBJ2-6	CASSVYGEGPGANVLTF	TGTGCCAGCAGCGTATACGGAGAGGGACCCGGGGCCAACGTCCTGACTTTC
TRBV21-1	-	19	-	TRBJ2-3	CASSLKTGTSGTSTDTQYF	TGTGCCAGCAGCCTCAAAACCGGGACTAGCGGGACTAGCACAGATACGCAGTATTTT
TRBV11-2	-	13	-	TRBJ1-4	CASSPGADEKLFF	TGTGCCAGCAGCCCCGGTGCCGATGAAAAACTGTTTTTT
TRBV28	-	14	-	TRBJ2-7	CASSSPGGSYEQYF	TGTGCCAGCAGTTCCCCCGGGGGTTCCTACGAGCAGTACTTC
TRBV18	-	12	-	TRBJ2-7	CASSPEGSEQYF	TGTGCCAGCTCACCTGAAGGGTCCGAGCAGTACTTC
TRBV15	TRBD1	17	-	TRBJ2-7	CATSRVGSGGNPYEQYF	TGTGCCACCAGCAGAGTCGGGTCAGGGGGAAACCCCTACGAGCAGTACTTC
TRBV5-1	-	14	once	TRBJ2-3	CASSLAAGTDTQYF	TGCGCCAGCAGCTTGGCGGCGGGCACAGATACGCAGTATTTT
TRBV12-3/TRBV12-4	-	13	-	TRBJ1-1	CASSPLLDTEAFF	TGTGCCAGCAGTCCCCTGCTGGACACTGAAGCTTTCTTT
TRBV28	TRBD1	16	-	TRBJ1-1	CASSLPGQGLNTEAFF	TGTGCCAGCAGTTTACCGGGACAGGGGCTCAACACTGAAGCTTTCTTT
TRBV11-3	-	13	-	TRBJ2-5	CASSSTYQETQYF	TGTGCCAGCAGCTCAACTTACCAAGAGACCCAGTACTTC
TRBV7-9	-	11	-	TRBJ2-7	CASSLSYEQYF	TGTGCCAGCAGCTTATCGTACGAGCAGTACTTC
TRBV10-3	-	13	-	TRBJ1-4	CAISESIGVELFF	TGTGCCATCAGTGAGTCGATAGGTGTCGAACTGTTTTTT
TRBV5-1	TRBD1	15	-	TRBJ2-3	CASSLGGQVPDTQYF	TGCGCCAGCAGCTTGGGGGGACAGGTGCCAGATACGCAGTATTTT
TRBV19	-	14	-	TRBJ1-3	CASSQANSGNTIYF	TGTGCCAGTAGTCAGGCAAACTCTGGAAACACCATATATTTT
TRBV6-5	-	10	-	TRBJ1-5	CASGNQPQHF	TGTGCCAGCGGGAATCAGCCCCAGCATTTT
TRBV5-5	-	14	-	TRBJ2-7	CASSLVGISYEQYF	TGTGCCAGCAGCTTGGTAGGGATTAGCTACGAGCAGTACTTC
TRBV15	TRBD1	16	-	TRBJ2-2	CATGPIQGGSAGELFF	TGTGCCACCGGACCGATACAGGGGGGTAGCGCCGGGGAGCTGTTTTTT
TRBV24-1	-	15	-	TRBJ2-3	CATSDLLGPTDTQYF	TGTGCCACCAGTGATTTGCTGGGTCCCACAGATACGCAGTATTTT
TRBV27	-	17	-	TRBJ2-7	CASSSWVSSLGSYEQYF	TGTGCCAGCAGTTCCTGGGTCTCGAGCTTAGGGTCCTACGAGCAGTACTTC
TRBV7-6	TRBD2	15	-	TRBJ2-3	CASSSTGLVLDTQYF	TGTGCCAGCAGCTCCACCGGACTAGTGTTGGATACGCAGTATTTT
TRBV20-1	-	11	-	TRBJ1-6	CSAVLDSPLHF	TGCAGTGCGGTCTTAGATTCACCCCTCCACTTT